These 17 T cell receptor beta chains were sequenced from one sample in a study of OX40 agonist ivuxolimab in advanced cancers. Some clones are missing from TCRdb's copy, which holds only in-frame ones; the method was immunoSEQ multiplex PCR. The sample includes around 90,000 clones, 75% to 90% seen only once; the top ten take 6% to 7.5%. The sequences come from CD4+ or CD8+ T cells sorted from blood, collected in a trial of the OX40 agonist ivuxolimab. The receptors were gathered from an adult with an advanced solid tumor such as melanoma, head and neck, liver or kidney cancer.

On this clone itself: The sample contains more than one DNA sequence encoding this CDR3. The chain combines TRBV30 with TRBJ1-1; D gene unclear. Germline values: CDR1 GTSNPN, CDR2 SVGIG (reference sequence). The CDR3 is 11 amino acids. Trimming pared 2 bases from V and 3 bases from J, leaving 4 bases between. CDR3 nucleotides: TGTGCCTGGAGTAGGGACACTGAAGCTTTCTTT. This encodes CAWSRDTEAFF. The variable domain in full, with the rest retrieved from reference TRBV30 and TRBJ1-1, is SQTIHQWPATLVQPVGSPLSLECTVEGTSNPNLYWYRQAAGRGLQLLFYSVGIGQISSEVPQNLSASRPQDRQFILSSKKLLLSDSGFYLCAWSRDTEAFFGQGTRLTVV.

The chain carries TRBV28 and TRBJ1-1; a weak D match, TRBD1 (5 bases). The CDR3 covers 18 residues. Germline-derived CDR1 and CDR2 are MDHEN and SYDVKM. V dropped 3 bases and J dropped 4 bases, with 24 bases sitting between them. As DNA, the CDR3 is TGTGCCAGCAGTTTCCCGGTCGGTTTTCAGGGATGGGCCACTGAAGCTTTCTTT. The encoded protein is CASSFPVGFQGWATEAFF.

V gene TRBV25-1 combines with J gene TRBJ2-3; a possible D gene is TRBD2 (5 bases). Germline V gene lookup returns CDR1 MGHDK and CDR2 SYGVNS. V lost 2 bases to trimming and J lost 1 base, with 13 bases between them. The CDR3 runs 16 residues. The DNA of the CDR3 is TGTGCCAGCAGTGAACCCAGCGGCCCCGGCACAGATACGCAGTATTTT. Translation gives CASSEPSGPGTDTQYF.

CDR3 sequence reads: CASSQQAGTEAFF. CDR3 DNA: TGCGCCAGCAGTCAACAGGCGGGCACTGAAGCTTTCTTT. V gene TRBV10-2 combines with J gene TRBJ1-1, with D possibly being TRBD1 (5 bases). Germline V gene data show CDR1 as WSHSY and CDR2 as SAAADI. This CDR3 spans 13 amino acids. The V gene lost 5 bases and the J gene lost 4 bases, with 11 bases spanning the gap.

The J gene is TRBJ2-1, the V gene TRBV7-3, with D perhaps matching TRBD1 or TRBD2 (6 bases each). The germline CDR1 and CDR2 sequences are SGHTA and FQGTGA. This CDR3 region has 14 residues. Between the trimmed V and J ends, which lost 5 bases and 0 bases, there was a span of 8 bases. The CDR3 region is CASSGGPSYNEQFF. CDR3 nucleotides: TGTGCCAGCAGCGGGGGGCCCTCCTACAATGAGCAGTTCTTC.

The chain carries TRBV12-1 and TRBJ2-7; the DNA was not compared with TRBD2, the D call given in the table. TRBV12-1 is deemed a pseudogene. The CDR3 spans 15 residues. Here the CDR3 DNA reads TGTGCCAGCAGCCCCACTCGGCCTCTAGCCTACGAGCAGTACTTC. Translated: CASSPTRPLAYEQYF.

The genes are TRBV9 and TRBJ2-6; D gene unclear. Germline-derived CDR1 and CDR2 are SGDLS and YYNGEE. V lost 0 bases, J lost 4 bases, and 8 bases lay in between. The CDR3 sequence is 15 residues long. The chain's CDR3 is CASSVAVMGANVLTF. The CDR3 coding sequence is TGTGCCAGCAGCGTAGCTGTCATGGGGGCCAACGTCCTGACTTTC.

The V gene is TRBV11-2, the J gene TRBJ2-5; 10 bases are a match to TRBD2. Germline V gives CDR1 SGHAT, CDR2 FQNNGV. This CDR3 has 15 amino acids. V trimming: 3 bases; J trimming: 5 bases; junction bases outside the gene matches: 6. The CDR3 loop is CASSFLAGEGETQYF. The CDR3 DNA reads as TGTGCCAGCAGCTTTCTAGCGGGAGAAGGGGAGACCCAGTACTTC.

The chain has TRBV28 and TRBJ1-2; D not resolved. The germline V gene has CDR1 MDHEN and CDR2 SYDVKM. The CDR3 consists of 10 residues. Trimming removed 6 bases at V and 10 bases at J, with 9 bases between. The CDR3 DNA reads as TGTGCCAGCAGCGGGGAGCTCTACACCTTC. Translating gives CASSGELYTF.

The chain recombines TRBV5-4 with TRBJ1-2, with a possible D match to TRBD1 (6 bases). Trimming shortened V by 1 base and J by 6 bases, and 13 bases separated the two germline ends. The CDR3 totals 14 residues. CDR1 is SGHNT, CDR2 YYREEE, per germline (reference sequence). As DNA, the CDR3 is TGTGCCAGCAGCTTGTCAGGGGCGCTTCATGGCTACACCTTC. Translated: CASSLSGALHGYTF.

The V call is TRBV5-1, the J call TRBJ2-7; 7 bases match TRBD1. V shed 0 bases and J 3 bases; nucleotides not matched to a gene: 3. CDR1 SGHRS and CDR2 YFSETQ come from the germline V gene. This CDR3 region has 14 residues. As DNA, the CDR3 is TGCGCCAGCAGCTTGGTAGACAGGGTCTACGAGCAGTACTTC. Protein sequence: CASSLVDRVYEQYF.

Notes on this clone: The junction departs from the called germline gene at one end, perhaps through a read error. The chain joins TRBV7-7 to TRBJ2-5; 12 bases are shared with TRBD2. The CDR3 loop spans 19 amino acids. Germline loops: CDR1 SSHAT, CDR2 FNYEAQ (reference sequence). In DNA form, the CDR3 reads TGTGCTAGCAGCTTAGCAACGACTAGCGGGAGAGGGTTTGAAGAGACCCAGTACTTC. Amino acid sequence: CASSLATTSGRGFEETQYF.

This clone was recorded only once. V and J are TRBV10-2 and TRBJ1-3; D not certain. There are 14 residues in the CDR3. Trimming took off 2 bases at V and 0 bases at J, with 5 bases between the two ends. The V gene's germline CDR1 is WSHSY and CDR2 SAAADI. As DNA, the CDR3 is TGCGCCAGCAGTGAGGTGCACTCTGGAAACACCATATATTTT. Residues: CASSEVHSGNTIYF.

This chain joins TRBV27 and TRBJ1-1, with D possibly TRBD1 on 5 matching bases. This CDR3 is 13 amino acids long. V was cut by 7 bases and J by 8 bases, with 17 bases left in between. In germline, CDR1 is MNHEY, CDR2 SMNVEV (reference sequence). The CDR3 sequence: CASTPVVGTEAFF. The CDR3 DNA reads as TGTGCCAGCACCCCCGTGGTAGGGACCGAAGCTTTCTTT.

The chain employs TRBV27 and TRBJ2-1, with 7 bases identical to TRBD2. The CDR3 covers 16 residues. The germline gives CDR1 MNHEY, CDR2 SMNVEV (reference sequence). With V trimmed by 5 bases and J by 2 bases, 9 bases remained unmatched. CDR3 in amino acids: CASSETSARPYNEQFF. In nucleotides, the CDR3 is TGTGCCAGCAGTGAAACTAGCGCCAGGCCCTACAATGAGCAGTTCTTC.

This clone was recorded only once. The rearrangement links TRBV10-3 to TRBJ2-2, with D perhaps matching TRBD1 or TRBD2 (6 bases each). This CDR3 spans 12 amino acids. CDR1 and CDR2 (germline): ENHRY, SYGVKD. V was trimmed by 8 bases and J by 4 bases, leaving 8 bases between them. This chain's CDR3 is CAIEGGTGELFF. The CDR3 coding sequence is TGTGCCATCGAGGGGGGCACCGGGGAGCTGTTTTTT.

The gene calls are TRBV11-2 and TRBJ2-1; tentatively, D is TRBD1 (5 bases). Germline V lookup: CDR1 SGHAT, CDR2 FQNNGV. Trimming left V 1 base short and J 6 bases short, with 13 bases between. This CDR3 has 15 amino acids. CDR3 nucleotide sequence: TGTGCCAGCAGCTTAGGTCCGGACAAGTTCAATGAGCAGTTCTTC. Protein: CASSLGPDKFNEQFF.